Listed below are T cell receptor beta chains from one sample, sequenced in a study of T cells expressing NK-cell markers. TCRdb reanalyzed the 5' RACE reads and collapses them to one entry per CDR3 protein, without DNA. Recorded here are around 380,000 distinct CDR3 sequences; the top ten clones represent about 10%. Sequencing was carried out using blood T cells: a sorted CD56 or NKG2C T cell subset, CD4+ or CD8+ T cells, or bulk PBMC T cells (not recorded which). The receptors come from a woman aged 50 to 65 in good health. The CDR3 runs from the conserved cysteine through the conserved F or W.

v_gene,j_gene,CDR3aa
TRBV20-1,TRBJ2-1,CSASSGSGVPYNEQFF
TRBV3-1,TRBJ2-3,CASSQGPVGDTQYF
TRBV24-1,TRBJ1-5,CATSDLGGGSQHF
TRBV20-1,TRBJ2-1,CSGWISDHSYNEQFF
TRBV5-1,TRBJ1-1,CASGETVTGEAFF
TRBV24-1,TRBJ2-1,CATSDLTGTFF
TRBV15,TRBJ2-5,CATSRDRIAGGYQETQYF
TRBV7-8,TRBJ2-3,CASSLISGRSTSTDTQYF
TRBV19,TRBJ1-2,CASSIGQTYGYTF
TRBV12-3/TRBV12-4,TRBJ2-1,CASSFYGLAGGSEQFF
TRBV10-1,TRBJ2-5,CASTRTGWETQYF
TRBV12-3/TRBV12-4,TRBJ2-3,CASFQSSTDTQYF
TRBV7-6,TRBJ2-3,CASSLPPRGGDTQYF
TRBV11-3,TRBJ2-1,CASSLVGWLAGSNEQFF
TRBV29-1,TRBJ2-1,CSTGQNSYNEQFF
TRBV15,TRBJ2-2,CATSRARTGGYANTGELFF
TRBV6-5,TRBJ2-3,CARKAGVSPDTQYF
TRBV24-1,TRBJ2-1,CATSVRTSGSGDNEQFF
TRBV28,TRBJ1-2,CASSHDRGAYYGYTF
TRBV5-1,TRBJ2-1,CASSPQILAGGGNEQFF
TRBV20-1,TRBJ2-1,CSAPRLADNEQFF
TRBV29-1,TRBJ2-2,CSADYRQGDLVGELFF
TRBV12-3/TRBV12-4,TRBJ1-1,CASSFGRAITEAFF
TRBV5-1,TRBJ2-3,CASSLFRGTADTQYF
TRBV15,TRBJ2-1,CATSPGSGSGPSQFF
TRBV7-2,TRBJ2-5,CASSETTRNGQETQYF
TRBV19,TRBJ2-1,CASSISGWAGVSNEQFF
TRBV10-3,TRBJ2-3,CAISELNMASTDTQYF
TRBV3-1,TRBJ1-4,CASSELDRDATNEKLFF
TRBV27,TRBJ1-5,CASSPTQGTNQPQHF
TRBV4-2,TRBJ2-2,CASSLPSGLAGGRDTGELFF
TRBV3-1,TRBJ2-2,CASSQGVSVGGELFF
TRBV4-1,TRBJ2-5,CASSRTATGGHQETQYF
TRBV7-8,TRBJ2-2,CASSLEGTDTGELFF
TRBV5-1,TRBJ2-3,CASSPPFAVGSDTQYF
TRBV19,TRBJ2-2,CASELTGPKAGELFF
TRBV19,TRBJ2-7,CASSKTTPIQTYEQYF
TRBV20-1,TRBJ1-5,CSASRQGNQPQHF
TRBV18,TRBJ2-7,CASSPWTVSSYEQYF
TRBV6-5,TRBJ2-7,CASSAGHSGEQYF
TRBV30,TRBJ2-1,CAWSTSRTSGSYNEQFF
TRBV7-8,TRBJ1-5,CASSREGRRPQHF
TRBV12-3/TRBV12-4,TRBJ2-7,CASGAPSSYEQYF
TRBV11-2,TRBJ2-2,CASSFRYREISPGELFF
TRBV4-1,TRBJ1-5,CASSQDHTLGQFNQPQHF
TRBV12-3/TRBV12-4,TRBJ2-7,CASRPTRGEQYF
TRBV5-1,TRBJ2-3,CASSLAQPGPLSTDTQYF
TRBV9,TRBJ2-1,CASSVASGSGGGDEQFF
TRBV7-8,TRBJ1-4,CASMMGVRLRQTNEKLFF
TRBV29-1,TRBJ2-3,CSVDGESTDTQYF
TRBV12-3/TRBV12-4,TRBJ2-5,CASSFSGGTQYF
TRBV20-1,TRBJ1-1,CSTGTGGQEAFF
TRBV18,TRBJ2-6,CASSLLTEVTMSGANVLTF
TRBV12-3/TRBV12-4,TRBJ2-1,CASHPAGTAYNEQFF
TRBV5-1,TRBJ2-7,CASSDGREQYF
TRBV7-2,TRBJ2-3,CASSHGLAGFDPGEDTQYF
TRBV6-1,TRBJ2-1,CASLVSYSYNEQFF
TRBV12-3/TRBV12-4,TRBJ2-1,CASKGSPYNEQFF
TRBV12-3/TRBV12-4,TRBJ2-1,CASSFWVAGGNEQFF